This T cell receptor (beta chain) was profiled in a study of early stage breast cancer tumors. Overall study: About 80% of the 16 invasive tumors were ER+, PR+ and HER2-. Around 10-fold was the mean read coverage per sample.

Using immunoSEQ multiplex PCR, the repertoire was profiled, and TCRdb retains in-frame clones only, with some absent. The profile shows approximately 20,000 clones, 76% of them singletons. This clone was picked up a small number of times. Its target is unknown. Notes on the study in general: Bulk DNA sequencing of unsorted cells missed chain pairing and markers.

The TCR sequence derives from a person aged 55-75 years with breast cancer. The sequencing input was blood.

This CDR3 reads CATTGGQGASDTEAFF. DNA of the CDR3: TGTGCCACCACCGGGGGACAGGGAGCCAGTGACACTGAAGCTTTCTTT. The J gene is TRBJ1-1, the V gene TRBV15; 9 bases align to TRBD1. Germline V gene sequence: CDR1 LNHNV, CDR2 YYDKDF (reference sequence). The CDR3 is 16 amino acids. V was clipped by 7 bases and J by 3 bases; unmatched bases: 12. Full variable domain (missing parts from reference TRBV15 and TRBJ1-1): DAMVIQNPRYQVTQFGKPVTLSCSQTLNHNVMYWYQQKSSQAPKLLFHYYDKDFNNEADTPDNFQSRRPNTSFCFLDIRSPGLGDTAMYLCATTGGQGASDTEAFFGQGTRLTVV.